This T cell receptor beta chain stems from a study of cytomegalovirus exposure and HLA in healthy donors (TCRdb year 2017). A note on the overall study: A later analysis indicated that the 95 to 150 validation repertoires were generated on the platform also employed for the 720 or so repertoires of the first cohort. The study aimed to test whether signatures of past pathogen exposure could be identified by cataloging public T cell receptors. In addition to the first cohort of around 670 subjects, a separate validation cohort of about 120 different subjects was used. To predict cytomegalovirus infection status, the study brought together high-throughput TCR immunosequencing, statistical association of individual TCRs with disease status, and machine learning.

About this clone itself: Its antigen target is currently unknown. No base-level quality is on record; no much larger clone is a single base apart.

Overall study results and their limits: The classifier was reported to diagnose cytomegalovirus status with high specificity and sensitivity in both the original and validation cohorts. In vitro tests confirmed that a few of the cytomegalovirus-associated TCR beta chains recognize cytomegalovirus antigens. Most TCR sequences were seen in very few donors, while some public TCRs were found in many individuals. The study listed approximately 160 TCR beta chains as associated with cytomegalovirus. The validation cohort had no HLA typing available for a later analysis, so co-occurrence within that cohort was assessed over all 120 repertoires. Of the cluster scores, roughly 95% were above 0 in a later analysis, which found that TCRs clustered in the first cohort also tended to co-occur in the 120 validation repertoires. It was suggested by the authors that the approach could potentially be generalized to other disease states and immunological phenotypes.

The donors were included in the validation cohort of 120 subjects, a group kept apart from the 666-subject first cohort. The library was built by means of the immunoSEQ multiplex PCR assay. The authors' analysis ran thus. A statistical classification framework was developed to diagnose cytomegalovirus status using the catalog of TCR beta chain sequences. Held by TCRdb, this immuneACCESS table contains in-frame sequences only and omits some clones. Under half of the omission traces to an unresolved V gene where checked; the cause of the rest is unknown. V, J and clone size derive from that table, while D and trimming were established from the DNA sequence. Counted in this sample were tens of thousands of clones; around 94% of them appeared once. Approximately 2% of the sample is held by the ten biggest clonotypes. This clonotype was obtained from a woman aged 18-35 years in good health and CMV-seropositive. The source material was PBMCs.

Here the CDR3 is given as CASRAGVTYEQYF. The DNA sequence is as follows: TGCGCCAGCCGGGCGGGGGTGACCTACGAGCAGTACTTC. The V gene is TRBV5-1 and the J gene is TRBJ2-7; 7 middle bases align to TRBD2. CDR1 SGHRS and CDR2 YFSETQ were looked up in the germline V gene. Measured from the cysteine to the phenylalanine, the CDR3 is 13 residues long. Left in the record is the CDR3 DNA by itself, 39 bases read in frame from the first base. Trimming leaves V shorter by 7 bases and J shorter by 2 bases, with the junction holding 6 bases beyond the gene matches.